Following are 7 T cell receptor beta chains from one sample sequenced in a study of T cell responses to AZD1222 COVID-19 vaccine. Assay used: immunoSEQ multiplex PCR; TCRdb lists only in-frame clones, some missing. The sample has approximately 100,000 clones, 92% seen once. The source material was peripheral blood, sampled on day 0 of AZD1222 vaccination. The receptors come from an adult in good health.

CDR3 amino acids: CASSPEGGGSKETQYF. CDR3 sequence (DNA): TGCGCCAGCAGCCCCGAGGGGGGGGGATCAAAAGAGACCCAGTACTTC. The genes are TRBV5-1 and TRBJ2-5; weak D call: TRBD2 (7 bases). Germline values: CDR1 SGHRS, CDR2 YFSETQ. Trimming shortened V by 4 bases and J by 3 bases, and 19 bases separated the two germline ends. The length of the CDR3 is 16 residues.

V usage is TRBV30 and J usage is TRBJ1-5; D is perhaps TRBD1 (5 bases). CDR1 and CDR2 from the germline V gene are GTSNPN and SVGIG (reference sequence). Trimming took off 5 bases at V and 0 bases at J, with 14 bases between the two ends. This CDR3 has 15 residues. CDR3: CAWSSGVYSNQPQHF. CDR3 coding DNA: TGTGCCTGGTCCTCGGGGGTCTATAGCAATCAGCCCCAGCATTTT.

This chain joins TRBV2 and TRBJ1-6; perhaps TRBD1 as D (5 bases). This CDR3 comprises 15 residues. Germline V lookup: CDR1 SNHLY, CDR2 FYNNEI. V lost 5 bases, J lost 6 bases, and 14 bases lay in between. DNA for the CDR3: TGTGCCAGCAGTCTAACCGACAGCGTTAATTCACCCCTCCACTTT. Its translation: CASSLTDSVNSPLHF.

The genes are TRBV23-1 and TRBJ1-2; 7 bases map to TRBD1. TRBV23-1 is labeled an ORF, and its function is uncertain. The length of the CDR3 is 13 residues. V lost 6 bases, J lost 7 bases, and 8 bases stayed unmatched. CDR3 sequence reads: CASRQQGMCGYTF. The CDR3 DNA follows: TGCGCCAGCAGGCAACAGGGGATGTGTGGCTACACCTTC.

This chain links TRBV6-5 with TRBJ1-2; D remains ambiguous. The CDR3 runs to 15 residues. CDR1 and CDR2 (germline): MNHEY, SVGAGI. Trimming removed 0 bases from V and 1 base from J, with 9 bases in between. This chain's CDR3 is CASSYSKGFNYGYTF. The CDR3 DNA is TGTGCCAGCAGTTACTCGAAAGGATTTAACTATGGCTACACCTTC.

The V and J genes are TRBV6-2 or TRBV6-3 and TRBJ1-2; 12 nucleotides line up with TRBD1. Unmatched junction bases numbered 2, after V lost 4 bases and J lost 8 bases. The CDR3 loop spans 13 amino acids. CDR1 is MNHEY, CDR2 SVGEGT, per germline. CDR3 region: CASSWDRGLGYTF. The CDR3 DNA is TGTGCCAGCAGTTGGGACAGGGGGCTCGGCTACACCTTC.

This chain uses TRBV9 with TRBJ1-3; 8 bases fit TRBD1. The CDR3 totals 14 residues. The germline V gene has CDR1 SGDLS and CDR2 YYNGEE. The J segment lost 4 bases and the V segment lost 2 bases, leaving 2 bases of the junction unmatched. The CDR3: CASSVTGAGNTIYF. The CDR3 coding sequence is TGTGCCAGCAGCGTGACAGGGGCCGGAAACACCATATATTTT.